This T cell receptor beta chain is from a study of cytomegalovirus exposure and HLA in healthy donors. Study findings and constraints: Fewer N-insertions than the roughly 670-donor mean were reportedly shown by an Asian-associated ancestry cluster in a later analysis. In the analysis, some V segments, TRBV6-2 and TRBV6-3 included, were excluded as indistinguishable. In a later analysis, common viral pathogens appeared linked to several of the most significant clusters. Highest at DRB1 and lowest at HLA-C, TCR association rates differed among HLA loci in a later analysis.

The CDR3 loop spans 14 amino acids. Germline-derived CDR1 and CDR2 are ENHRY and SYGVKD. Germline trimming cut 7 bases from V and 2 bases from J; bases unmatched to any gene: 4. PCR employed 60 Vbeta and 13 Jbeta primers. Profiling relied on immunoSEQ multiplex PCR, and the TCRdb table lists in-frame clones only, not all of them. The sample shows roughly 120,000 clones, approximately 70% of them seen only once. For this clone: Antigen: not known.

The clonotype originates from a woman aged 25 to 39 in good health and CMV-seronegative. The chain joins TRBV10-3 to TRBJ2-2, with 7 bases that match TRBD1. The specimen was PBMCs. The CDR3 reads CAITGQPNTGELFF. The CDR3 DNA reads as TGTGCCATCACGGGACAGCCTAACACCGGGGAGCTGTTTTTT.